Listed below are T cell receptor beta chains from one sample, sequenced in a study of Graves' ophthalmopathy and Graves' hyperthyroidism. TCRdb reprocessed the multiplex PCR reads via MiXCR and lists one record per CDR3 protein. The table has under 200,000 distinct CDR3 sequences, less than 45% seen once. Sequenced input: peripheral blood. The receptors originated from a woman aged 40 to 50 with Graves' ophthalmopathy. CDR3s include the opening cysteine and the closing phenylalanine or tryptophan. D genes are given only for firm matches. Clone size is shown for a subset of rows, as once, few, many or a class of expanded clone.

D | J | size | V | CDR3 | DNA
NA | TRBJ1-1 | NA | TRBV12-3/TRBV12-4 | CASSLGGKNTEAFF | TGTGCCAGCAGTTTAGGCGGTAAGAACACTGAAGCTTTCTTT
NA | TRBJ1-1 | many | TRBV20-1 | CSASGPTNTEAFF | TGCAGTGCGTCGGGACCGACGAACACTGAAGCTTTCTTT
TRBD1 | TRBJ2-5 | NA | TRBV2 | CASRGTVQETQYF | TGTGCCAGCAGGGGGACAGTCCAAGAGACCCAGTACTTC
NA | TRBJ2-5 | many | TRBV15 | CATSRGKKREETQYF | TGTGCCACCAGCAGGGGAAAAAAAAGAGAAGAGACCCAGTACTTC
TRBD1 | TRBJ1-5 | many | TRBV2 | CASSRQGYNQPQHF | TGTGCCAGCAGTCGACAGGGTTACAATCAGCCCCAGCATTTT
NA | TRBJ2-5 | many | TRBV29-1 | CSVDQAGQYF | TGCAGCGTAGATCAGGCGGGCCAGTACTTC
NA | TRBJ1-2 | many | TRBV7-2 | CASSLGGRNVYGYTF | TGTGCCAGCAGCTTAGGGGGACGGAATGTCTATGGCTACACCTTC
NA | TRBJ1-2 | few | TRBV12-3/TRBV12-4 | CASSTWSGYTF | TGTGCCAGCAGTACGTGGAGTGGCTACACCTTC
TRBD1 | TRBJ1-5 | NA | TRBV11-2 | CASSLGDRVADQPQHF | TGTGCCAGCAGCTTAGGGGACAGGGTAGCGGATCAGCCCCAGCATTTT
NA | TRBJ2-5 | many | TRBV20-1 | CSARERQTMGTQYF | TGCAGTGCTAGAGAACGACAGACGATGGGGACCCAGTACTTC
NA | TRBJ2-7 | many | TRBV12-3/TRBV12-4 | CASSLELTTYEQYF | TGTGCCAGCAGTTTGGAGCTGACGACCTACGAGCAGTACTTC
TRBD1 | TRBJ1-1 | many | TRBV18 | CASSPRTGDEAFF | TGTGCCAGCTCACCACGGACAGGGGACGAAGCTTTCTTT
NA | TRBJ2-7 | many | TRBV18 | CASSPNGNEQYF | TGTGCCAGCTCACCAAATGGCAACGAGCAGTACTTC
NA | TRBJ2-7 | NA | TRBV27 | CASSFRTVKGYEQYF | TGTGCCAGCAGTTTCCGGACAGTGAAGGGCTACGAGCAGTACTTC
TRBD2 | TRBJ2-7 | many | TRBV7-3 | CASSITGLAGGIWGYEQYF | TGTGCCAGCAGCATAACGGGACTAGCGGGAGGAATTTGGGGCTACGAGCAGTACTTC
NA | TRBJ1-2 | many | TRBV7-9 | CASSFGTNYGYTF | TGTGCCAGCAGCTTCGGGACGAACTATGGCTACACCTTC
NA | TRBJ1-2 | NA | TRBV5-8 | CASSPQSGYYGYTF | TGTGCCAGCAGCCCTCAGTCGGGGTACTATGGCTACACCTTC
NA | TRBJ2-2 | NA | TRBV6-2/TRBV6-3 | CASSRWTTANTGELFF | TGTGCCAGCAGTAGGTGGACAACTGCGAACACCGGGGAGCTGTTTTTT
TRBD1 | TRBJ1-6 | NA | TRBV6-1 | CASSEGTGFSPLHF | TGTGCCAGCAGTGAAGGGACAGGGTTTTCACCCCTCCACTTT
NA | TRBJ1-2 | many | TRBV11-3 | CASSFTGTQPSYGYTF | TGTGCCAGCAGCTTTACCGGGACGCAGCCCTCCTATGGCTACACCTTC
TRBD2 | TRBJ2-5 | once | TRBV2 | CASSLQSGRETQYF | TGTGCCAGCAGTTTGCAGAGCGGGAGGGAGACCCAGTACTTC
NA | TRBJ2-7 | NA | TRBV11-3 | CASSPSGRSYEQYF | TGTGCCAGCAGCCCGTCGGGACGCAGCTACGAGCAGTACTTC
TRBD2 | TRBJ2-7 | many | TRBV6-5 | CASSPGTSGASYEQYF | TGTGCCAGCAGTCCCGGGACTAGCGGTGCCTCCTACGAGCAGTACTTC
TRBD1 | TRBJ2-5 | NA | TRBV7-2 | CASSRGDRAGETQYF | TGTGCCAGCAGCCGAGGGGACAGGGCGGGAGAGACCCAGTACTTC
NA | TRBJ1-1 | NA | TRBV7-2 | CASSALGGGGTEAFF | TGTGCCAGCAGCGCCCTGGGGGGGGGAGGCACTGAAGCTTTCTTT
TRBD2 | TRBJ2-4 | NA | TRBV2 | CASGTSKNIQYF | TGTGCTAGCGGGACTAGCAAAAACATTCAGTACTTC
NA | TRBJ1-1 | many | TRBV12-3/TRBV12-4 | CASRYRAGLAFF | TGTGCCAGCAGATACAGGGCAGGGTTGGCTTTCTTT
NA | TRBJ1-2 | once | TRBV6-1 | CASLTFRDGLYGYTF | TGTGCCAGCCTGACGTTCCGGGACGGACTTTATGGCTACACCTTC
TRBD1 | TRBJ2-5 | many | TRBV7-8 | CASSQDRTRETQYF | TGTGCCAGCAGCCAGGACAGGACCCGAGAGACCCAGTACTTC